This T cell receptor (beta chain) was identified in a study of T cell repertoires in aging, cancer and after chemotherapy. The study's findings and limits: Rebound thymic output was suggested by rising median generation probability during chemotherapy in each cancer cohort. Age-matched healthy donors had significantly more diverse, less clonal blood TCR repertoires than untreated cancer patients.

Trimming cost V 0 bases and J 4 bases, with 11 bases left between them. This CDR3 has 14 residues. Germline CDR1 reads SGHKS; CDR2 reads YYEKEE (reference sequence). This clonotype was detected only a few times. Its cognate antigen is unknown. The template was genomic DNA from peripheral blood, not RNA. TRB rearrangements spanning V, D and J were amplified using mixed TRB-A/B primers. TCRdb passed the multiplex PCR reads through MiXCR, listing each CDR3 protein once. The sample records roughly 4,500 distinct CDR3 sequences, 21% being singletons. The chain carries TRBV5-5 and TRBJ2-7; D is possibly TRBD1 (6 bases). Material for sequencing was blood. The clonotype was recovered from a human donor with a blood cancer. The CDR3 protein is CASSLGTRGYEQYF. CDR3 nucleotide sequence: TGTGCCAGCAGCTTGGGAACCAGGGGTTACGAGCAGTACTTC. The variable domain in full, with the rest retrieved from reference TRBV5-5 and TRBJ2-7, is DAGVTQSPTHLIKTRGQQVTLRCSPISGHKSVSWYQQVLGQGPQFIFQYYEKEERGRGNFPDRFSARQFPNYSSELNVNALLLGDSALYLCASSLGTRGYEQYFGPGTRLTVT.